A single sample is the source of the 24 T cell receptor beta chains below, sequenced in a study of blood T cell repertoires in COVID-19. The repertoire was sequenced with immunoSEQ multiplex PCR; TCRdb's copy has only in-frame clones and lacks some. The sample has a few hundred thousand clones; about 87% are singletons. What was sequenced was PBMCs or T cells enriched from blood (not recorded which). These receptors all stem from a woman in her forties or fifties who had recovered from COVID-19.

The rearrangement uses TRBV2 and TRBJ2-7; 9 bases map to TRBD2. From germline, CDR1 is SNHLY and CDR2 FYNNEI. The V gene end was trimmed by 10 bases and the J gene end by 0 bases; junction bases not matched to a gene: 16. This CDR3 spans 17 amino acids. CDR3 sequence: CATLASGASSSSYEQYF. In DNA, the CDR3 is TGTGCCACGCTGGCTAGCGGGGCGTCGAGCTCCTCCTACGAGCAGTACTTC.

This chain joins TRBV7-3 and TRBJ2-3; tentatively, D is TRBD2 (5 bases). Deletions cut 3 bases from V and 1 base from J, with 14 bases between. Germline CDR1 SGHTA, CDR2 FQGTGA. This CDR3 is built from 16 residues. CDR3 amino acids: CASSFTGRTRTDTQYF. The CDR3 nucleotides read TGTGCCAGCAGCTTCACCGGACGGACTCGCACAGATACGCAGTATTTT.

The CDR3 nucleotides read TGTGCCAGCAGCCAAGGGGACAGGGCCCCCATTGACCTGGGCTACACCTTC. Translation gives CASSQGDRAPIDLGYTF. The chain combines TRBV3-1 (or the pseudogene TRBV3-2) with TRBJ1-2, with 9 bases lining up with TRBD1. Trimming took 1 base from V and 8 from J; bases not matched to a gene: 14. The germline CDR1 and CDR2 sequences are LGHDT and YNNKEL (reference sequence). CDR3 length equals 17 residues.

The chain is built from TRBV30 and TRBJ2-1; 11 nucleotides line up with TRBD2. The germline CDR1 and CDR2 sequences are GTSNPN and SVGIG (reference sequence). V shed 5 bases, J shed 5 bases, and the junction held 5 bases outside the gene matches. The CDR3 is 14 residues long. The CDR3 reads CAWAGLADHNEQFF. The CDR3 nucleotides are TGTGCCTGGGCGGGACTAGCGGATCACAATGAGCAGTTCTTC.

The chain has TRBV19 and TRBJ2-5; TRBD2 aligns across 7 bases. In germline, CDR1 is LNHDA, CDR2 SQIVND (reference sequence). This CDR3 comprises 14 residues. The V and J ends lost 5 bases and 4 bases, in that order; junction bases with no gene match: 7. CDR3 bases: TGTGCCAGTAGTCGGACTAGAAGTTCAGAGACCCAGTACTTC. It yields the protein CASSRTRSSETQYF.

The chain links TRBV6-1 to TRBJ1-5; D not certain. Germline V gene lookup returns CDR1 MNHNS and CDR2 SASEGT. V lost 4 bases and J 7 bases, leaving 23 bases between the germline ends. The CDR3 covers 17 residues. CDR3 amino acids: CASSALLGGERKQPQHF. DNA of the CDR3: TGTGCCAGCAGTGCCCTGTTGGGCGGGGAGAGGAAACAGCCCCAGCATTTT.

The rearrangement links TRBV6-1 to TRBJ1-5, with 7 bases identical to TRBD1. The CDR3 is 13 amino acids. J lost 10 bases, V lost 3 bases, and 6 bases had no gene match. Germline CDR1 is MNHNS and CDR2 is SASEGT. The CDR3 spells CASSEGQSSPQHF. Written as DNA, the CDR3 is TGTGCCAGCAGTGAGGGACAGTCCTCACCCCAGCATTTT.

The chain combines TRBV21-1 with TRBJ2-5; the DNA was not used to check the table's D call, TRBD2. TRBV21-1 is classified as a pseudogene. The CDR3 runs to 16 residues. The CDR3 is CASSSFKAGGVETQYF. The CDR3, as DNA: TGTGCCAGCAGCAGCTTCAAGGCGGGGGGGGTTGAGACCCAGTACTTC.

J is TRBJ1-2 and V is TRBV4-2; D might be TRBD1 (5 bases). V lost 2 bases, J lost 2 bases, and 12 bases lay in between. The germline V gene encodes CDR1 LGHNA and CDR2 YNFKEQ. The CDR3 spans 15 residues. The CDR3 loop reads CASSQPGRNNYGYTF. Here the CDR3 DNA reads TGTGCCAGCAGCCAACCAGGGCGGAACAACTATGGCTACACCTTC.

The J gene is TRBJ1-6, the V gene TRBV5-1; no reliable D call. V lost 7 bases, J lost 3 bases, and 11 bases lay in between. CDR3 length: 14 residues. Looked up from germline, CDR1 is SGHRS and CDR2 is YFSETQ. The CDR3 spells CASRGTLYNSPLHF. CDR3 DNA sequence: TGCGCCAGCCGAGGCACACTCTATAATTCACCCCTCCACTTT.

The rearrangement links TRBV5-4 to TRBJ1-6; D not certain. CDR1 SGHNT and CDR2 YYREEE come from the germline V gene (reference sequence). The CDR3 runs to 15 residues. V was clipped by 3 bases and J by 2 bases, with 9 bases between them. In DNA, the CDR3 is TGTGCCAGCAGCTGGGCAGGTGCCTATAATTCACCCCTCCACTTT. Its protein is CASSWAGAYNSPLHF.

This clone has just one count. The V gene is TRBV7-2, the J gene TRBJ1-1; 9 nucleotides align to TRBD1. With V trimmed by 6 bases and J by 1 base, 9 bases remained unmatched. The CDR3 contains 16 residues. CDR1 and CDR2 (germline): SGHTA, FQGNSA. The CDR3 spells CASSPHTGGRNTEAFF. The CDR3 nucleotides read TGTGCCAGCAGTCCGCATACAGGGGGCCGGAACACTGAAGCTTTCTTT. The variable domain in full, with the rest retrieved from reference TRBV7-2 and TRBJ1-1, is GAGVSQSPSNKVTEKGKDVELRCDPISGHTALYWYRQSLGQGLEFLIYFQGNSAPDKSGLPSDRFSAERTGGSVSTLTIQRTQQEDSAVYLCASSPHTGGRNTEAFFGQGTRLTVV.

This chain links TRBV2 with TRBJ1-4; D remains unclear. The CDR3 has 12 amino acids. From germline, CDR1 is SNHLY and CDR2 FYNNEI. The V end was cut by 6 bases, the J end by 6 bases, with 8 bases between. The CDR3 sequence: CASSGVDEKLFF. CDR3 bases: TGTGCCAGCAGCGGAGTGGATGAAAAACTGTTTTTT.

The chain employs TRBV6-5 and TRBJ1-5; D not resolved. Germline values: CDR1 MNHEY, CDR2 SVGAGI. Trimming removed 7 bases at V and 1 base at J, with 11 bases between. This CDR3 is 14 amino acids long. The CDR3 DNA reads as TGTGCCAGCATCAGCCCGGAGAGCAATCAGCCCCAGCATTTT. This translates into CASISPESNQPQHF.

The genes are TRBV18 and TRBJ1-1; 7 bases are a match to TRBD1. The V gene's germline CDR1 is KGHSH and CDR2 LQKENI. The CDR3 contains 16 residues. V shed 1 base and J 0 bases; nucleotides not matched to a gene: 5. The CDR3 coding sequence is TGTGCCAGCTCACCACTAAACAGGGGTTTGAACACTGAAGCTTTCTTT. Translation: CASSPLNRGLNTEAFF. Combining the CDR3 with reference TRBV18 and TRBJ1-1 gives the whole variable domain NAGVMQNPRHLVRRRGQEARLRCSPMKGHSHVYWYRQLPEEGLKFMVYLQKENIIDESGMPKERFSAEFPKEGPSILRIQQVVRGDSAAYFCASSPLNRGLNTEAFFGQGTRLTVV.

The chain joins TRBV6-5 to TRBJ2-7; D is possibly TRBD1 (5 bases). Germline CDR1 reads MNHEY; CDR2 reads SVGAGI. The V end was cut by 4 bases, the J end by 3 bases, with 10 bases between. The length of the CDR3 is 13 residues. The CDR3 nucleotides read TGTGCCAGCAGTTGGAGACAGAGCTACGAGCAGTACTTC. Translated: CASSWRQSYEQYF.

This rearrangement joins TRBV6-5 to TRBJ2-2, with D possibly TRBD2 on 6 matching bases. V was trimmed by 6 bases and J by 5 bases, leaving 16 bases between them. CDR3 length equals 15 residues. The germline V gene encodes CDR1 MNHEY and CDR2 SVGAGI. CDR3 nucleotide sequence: TGTGCCAGCAGCCTAGTAGGAGGGAAGACCGGGGAGCTGTTTTTT. Its translation is CASSLVGGKTGELFF.

V gene TRBV5-6 combines with J gene TRBJ1-1; D remains unclear. Germline V gene lookup returns CDR1 SGHDT and CDR2 YYEEEE. Trimming cost V 2 bases and J 0 bases, with 8 bases left between them. CDR3 length equals 14 residues. In nucleotides, the CDR3 is TGTGCCAGCAGCTTTCGGGTTTTGAACACTGAAGCTTTCTTT. Translated: CASSFRVLNTEAFF. Based on the CDR3 plus reference TRBV5-6 and TRBJ1-1, the full variable domain is DAGVTQSPTHLIKTRGQQVTLRCSPKSGHDTVSWYQQALGQGPQFIFQYYEEEERQRGNFPDRFSGHQFPNYSSELNVNALLLGDSALYLCASSFRVLNTEAFFGQGTRLTVV.

The V gene is TRBV2, the J gene TRBJ2-5; 7 positions agree with TRBD1. Trimming at V came to 2 bases and at J to 5 bases, leaving 5 bases not matched to a gene. CDR3 length: 14 amino acids. Per the germline V gene, CDR1 is SNHLY and CDR2 is FYNNEI. The DNA of the CDR3 is TGTGCCAGCAGTGAAAGGACAGGCAGCGAGACCCAGTACTTC. Protein: CASSERTGSETQYF.

The chain combines TRBV6-1 with TRBJ2-1; 11 nucleotides line up with TRBD2. Germline V lookup: CDR1 MNHNS, CDR2 SASEGT. The V segment lost 3 bases and the J segment 3 bases; nucleotides outside the gene matches: 10. This CDR3 spans 18 amino acids. The CDR3 is CASSDRLAGGSDYNEQFF. DNA of the CDR3: TGTGCCAGCAGTGATCGGCTAGCGGGGGGTAGCGACTACAATGAGCAGTTCTTC.

The chain couples TRBV7-9 to TRBJ1-3; D remains unclear. The germline V gene has CDR1 SEHNR and CDR2 FQNEAQ (reference sequence). The V end was cut by 5 bases, the J end by 1 base, with 12 bases between. CDR3 length: 15 amino acids. The CDR3 loop reads CASSHPGSSGNTIYF. The CDR3 nucleotides read TGTGCCAGCAGCCACCCTGGCTCATCTGGAAACACCATATATTTT.

This clone came up a few times. V usage is TRBV6-4 and J usage is TRBJ1-2; TRBD1 aligns across 10 bases. The CDR3 runs to 13 residues. V was clipped by 3 bases and J by 7 bases; unmatched bases: 2. In germline, CDR1 is MRHNA, CDR2 SNTAGT. The CDR3 DNA follows: TGTGCCAGCAGTGAATGGACAGGGGGTGGCTACACCTTC. Translation: CASSEWTGGGYTF.

In nucleotides, the CDR3 is TGTGCCAGCAGCTGCCTCAGGGGGACATCTCCCCCAAGGGAAAAACTGTTTTTT. Translating it yields CASSCLRGTSPPREKLFF. The gene calls are TRBV5-7 and TRBJ1-4; TRBD1 aligns across 7 bases. TRBV5-7 is sorted into the ORF group, with uncertain function. J was trimmed by 8 bases and V by 3 bases; bases with no gene match: 19. The CDR3 contains 18 residues.

This clone was seen a single time. The chain recombines TRBV27 with TRBJ2-1, with D perhaps matching TRBD1 (6 bases). CDR1 and CDR2 from the germline V gene are MNHEY and SMNVEV (reference sequence). V lost 3 bases to trimming and J lost 8 bases, with 8 bases between them. The CDR3 is 12 residues long. The CDR3 DNA reads as TGTGCCAGCAGTTTCCCAGGGGATGAGCAGTTCTTC. Amino acid sequence: CASSFPGDEQFF.